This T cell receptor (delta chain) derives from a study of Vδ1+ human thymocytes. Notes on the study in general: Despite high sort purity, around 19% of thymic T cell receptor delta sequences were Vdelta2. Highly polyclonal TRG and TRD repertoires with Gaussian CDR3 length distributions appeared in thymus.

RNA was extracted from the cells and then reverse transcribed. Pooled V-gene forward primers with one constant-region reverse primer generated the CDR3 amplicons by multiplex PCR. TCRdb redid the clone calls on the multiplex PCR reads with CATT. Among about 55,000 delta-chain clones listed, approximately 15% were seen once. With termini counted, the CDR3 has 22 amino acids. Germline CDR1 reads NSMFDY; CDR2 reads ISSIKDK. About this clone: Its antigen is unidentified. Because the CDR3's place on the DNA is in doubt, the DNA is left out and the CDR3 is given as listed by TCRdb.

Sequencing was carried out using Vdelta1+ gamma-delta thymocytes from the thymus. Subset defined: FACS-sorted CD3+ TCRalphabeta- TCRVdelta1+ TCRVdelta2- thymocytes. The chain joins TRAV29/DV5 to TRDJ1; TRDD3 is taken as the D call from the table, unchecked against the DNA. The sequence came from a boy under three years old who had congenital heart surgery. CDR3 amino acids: CSVLLCSNRTTDRTTNTDKLIF.